These 18 T cell receptor beta chains share one sample of origin, sequenced in a study of T-cell memory formation after mild COVID-19. From the 5' RACE reads, TCRdb called clonotypes with MiXCR, one entry per CDR3 protein. The table includes fewer than 60,000 distinct CDR3 sequences, 27% detected once. Sequencing input: PBMCs or a T cell subset sorted from them (not recorded which). The receptor source for this set is a man aged 18 to 29 who had mild COVID-19 (a few samples of this study predate the infection). Cell type and time point are not known.

This chain links TRBV15 with TRBJ1-5, with 9 nucleotides matching TRBD1. Per the germline V gene, CDR1 is LNHNV and CDR2 is YYDKDF (reference sequence). This CDR3 comprises 15 residues. V shed 6 bases, J shed 4 bases, and the junction held 7 bases outside the gene matches. The CDR3 protein is CATRKPGQGNQPQHF. The CDR3 nucleotides read TGTGCCACCAGGAAACCGGGACAGGGTAATCAGCCCCAGCATTTT.

This clonotype was detected only a few times. The J gene is TRBJ2-7, the V gene TRBV5-8; 7 bases align to TRBD1. CDR3 size: 15 residues. Germline CDR1 reads SGHTS; CDR2 reads YDEGEE. The ends lost 7 bases at V and 3 bases at J; junction bases unmatched: 13. The CDR3 spells CASGFGYGTDYEQYF. The CDR3 coding sequence is TGTGCCAGCGGTTTCGGATACGGGACAGACTACGAGCAGTACTTC.

At least ten counts were recorded for this clonotype. The J gene is TRBJ2-3, the V gene TRBV6-2 or TRBV6-3; D is possibly TRBD1 (5 bases). CDR1 and CDR2 from the germline V gene are MNHEY and SVGEGT. The germline V and J ends were trimmed by 2 bases and 9 bases, with 9 bases remaining between them. CDR3 length: 12 residues. The chain's CDR3 is CASSYRGPTQYF. Written as DNA, the CDR3 is TGTGCCAGCAGTTACAGGGGTCCAACGCAGTATTTT.

The J gene is TRBJ2-3, the V gene TRBV2; possibly TRBD1 for D (6 bases). The CDR3 covers 15 residues. Per the germline V gene, CDR1 is SNHLY and CDR2 is FYNNEI. Deletions cut 6 bases from V and 2 bases from J, with 15 bases between. Here the CDR3 reads CASRPGHSVTDTQYF. The CDR3 DNA is TGTGCCAGCAGACCGGGACACAGCGTCACAGATACGCAGTATTTT.

The CDR3, as DNA: TGTGCCAGCAGGAGAGGGGGCCGCGCCTACAATGAGCAGTTCTTC. It codes for CASRRGGRAYNEQFF. V usage is TRBV6-2 or TRBV6-3 and J usage is TRBJ2-1; 7 bases match TRBD1. Germline V gene lookup returns CDR1 MNHEY and CDR2 SVGEGT. J lost 2 bases, V lost 6 bases, and 7 bases had no gene match. The CDR3 loop spans 15 amino acids.

This CDR3 reads CATSDLPGQGPTGELFF. Here the CDR3 DNA reads TGTGCCACCAGTGACCTACCGGGACAGGGTCCCACCGGGGAGCTGTTTTTT. The V call is TRBV24-1, the J call TRBJ2-2, with 9 nucleotides matching TRBD1. CDR1 and CDR2 from the germline V gene are KGHDR and SFDVKD. The CDR3 has 17 amino acids. V lost 4 bases, J lost 4 bases, and 9 bases stayed unmatched.

V usage is TRBV18 and J usage is TRBJ2-1; 8 nucleotides align to TRBD1. CDR1 and CDR2 from the germline V gene are KGHSH and LQKENI. This CDR3 is 14 amino acids long. Losses at the gene ends were 7 bases for V and 10 bases for J; bases not matched to a gene: 12. CDR3 region: CASFAGGHPHEQFF. CDR3 DNA: TGTGCCAGCTTCGCAGGGGGCCACCCCCACGAGCAGTTCTTC.

V is TRBV4-3 and J is TRBJ2-6, with D hard to call. This CDR3 has 16 residues. The germline CDR1 and CDR2 sequences are LGHNA and YSLEER. V lost 10 bases and J lost 0, with 16 bases in between. The CDR3 bases are TGCGCCACCGCCCAGACCAGTTTCTCTGGGGCCAACGTCCTGACTTTC. It is translated as CATAQTSFSGANVLTF.

The V and J genes are TRBV24-1 and TRBJ2-2, with a weak D call TRBD1 (5 bases). V was clipped by 5 bases and J by 3 bases, with 9 bases between them. Germline V gene sequence: CDR1 KGHDR, CDR2 SFDVKD. This CDR3 has 14 residues. For the CDR3, the DNA is TGTGCCACCAGTGCGAACAGGTACACCGGGGAGCTGTTTTTT. This codes for CATSANRYTGELFF.

The chain has TRBV5-1 and TRBJ1-1; no reliable D call. This CDR3 is 14 amino acids long. V was trimmed by 2 bases and J by 1 base, leaving 9 bases between them. Germline V lookup: CDR1 SGHRS, CDR2 YFSETQ. CDR3 bases: TGCGCCAGCAGCTTAGTTGCAGGGAACACTGAAGCTTTCTTT. Encoded protein: CASSLVAGNTEAFF.

The CDR3 region is CSVQTHSSGANVLTF. The CDR3 DNA follows: TGCAGCGTTCAGACACACTCCTCTGGGGCCAACGTCCTGACTTTC. The rearrangement uses TRBV29-1 and TRBJ2-6, with D unresolved. This CDR3 has 15 amino acids. CDR1 is SQVTM and CDR2 is ANQGSEA in the germline V gene. V lost 5 bases and J 0 bases, leaving 11 bases between the germline ends.

This chain uses TRBV7-9 with TRBJ2-7; D unclear. V lost 5 bases and J lost 2, with 10 bases in between. The CDR3 contains 13 residues. The germline V gene encodes CDR1 SEHNR and CDR2 FQNEAQ (reference sequence). This chain's CDR3 is CASSDIGPYEQYF. CDR3 DNA sequence: TGTGCCAGCAGCGATATAGGCCCCTACGAGCAGTACTTC.

The chain has TRBV5-5 and TRBJ2-7; tentative D call: TRBD2 (6 bases). V gave up 6 bases and J gave up 6 bases, with 13 bases separating them. This CDR3 is built from 12 residues. Per germline, CDR1 SGHKS and CDR2 YYEKEE (reference sequence). The CDR3, as DNA: TGTGCCAGCACCCTGGAGGGGTTCGAGCAGTACTTC. It encodes CASTLEGFEQYF.

The sample holds a few counts of this clonotype. The chain is built from TRBV4-1 and TRBJ2-1; TRBD2 agrees at 7 bases. There are 15 residues in the CDR3. Germline V gene data show CDR1 as MGHRA and CDR2 as YSYEKL. V gave up 5 bases and J gave up 6 bases; unmatched junction bases: 10. Here the CDR3 DNA reads TGCGCCAGCAGCGCGGGGGTGACAGCTATCAATGAGCAGTTCTTC. It specifies CASSAGVTAINEQFF.

This clonotype was detected a few times. The chain carries TRBV5-4 and TRBJ2-3; D unresolved. In germline, CDR1 is SGHNT, CDR2 YYREEE (reference sequence). The CDR3 has 14 amino acids. V was clipped by 0 bases and J by 4 bases, with 9 bases between them. This chain's CDR3 is CASSLEGLADTQYF. CDR3 DNA: TGTGCCAGCAGCTTGGAGGGATTGGCAGATACGCAGTATTTT.

This clonotype was counted only a few times. The V and J genes are TRBV9 and TRBJ2-5; 10 nucleotides agree with TRBD1. Germline trimming cut 3 bases from V and 5 bases from J; bases unmatched to any gene: 7. The germline CDR1 and CDR2 sequences are SGDLS and YYNGEE. The length of the CDR3 is 15 residues. CDR3 DNA sequence: TGTGCCAGCAGCGCAGGCGACAGGGGGCAGGAGACCCAGTACTTC. This encodes CASSAGDRGQETQYF.

The V and J genes are TRBV9 and TRBJ2-2; D uncertain. V lost 3 bases, J lost 0 bases, and 12 bases lay in between. CDR1 is SGDLS, CDR2 YYNGEE, per germline. The CDR3 is 16 amino acids. The CDR3 loop reads CASSATRLTNTGELFF. CDR3 nucleotide sequence: TGTGCCAGCAGCGCTACCCGATTAACGAACACCGGGGAGCTGTTTTTT.

Only a few counts were recorded for this clonotype. V usage is TRBV27 and J usage is TRBJ2-3, with TRBD2 matching over 8 bases. Germline trimming cut 5 bases from V and 8 bases from J; bases unmatched to any gene: 9. CDR3 size: 14 residues. Germline lookup yields CDR1 MNHEY and CDR2 SMNVEV (reference sequence). CDR3 amino acids: CASSKAGASGTQYF. DNA for the CDR3: TGTGCCAGCAGTAAAGCGGGGGCGTCGGGTACGCAGTATTTT.